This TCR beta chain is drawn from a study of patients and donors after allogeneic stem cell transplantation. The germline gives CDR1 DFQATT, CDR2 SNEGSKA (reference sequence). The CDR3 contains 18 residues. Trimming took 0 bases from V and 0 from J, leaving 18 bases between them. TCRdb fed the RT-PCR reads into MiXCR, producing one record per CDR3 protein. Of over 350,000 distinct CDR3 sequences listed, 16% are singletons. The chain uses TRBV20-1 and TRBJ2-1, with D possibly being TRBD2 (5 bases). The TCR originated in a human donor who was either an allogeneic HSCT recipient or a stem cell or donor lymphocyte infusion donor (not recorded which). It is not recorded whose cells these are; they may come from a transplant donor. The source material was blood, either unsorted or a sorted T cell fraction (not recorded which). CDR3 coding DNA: TGCAGTGCTAGAGACCTAATGGGTGAGGGAAACTCCTACAATGAGCAGTTCTTC. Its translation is CSARDLMGEGNSYNEQFF.